The source of this TCR beta chain is a study of cytomegalovirus exposure and HLA in healthy donors. General study findings and limits: A previous analysis found most TCR beta V segments productive roughly 87% or roughly 30% of the time. Later analysis identified a missense DCLRE1C variant that was linked to TCR beta V- and J-gene trimming. The authors assumed roughly uniform sequencing depth across donors for presence/absence analyses.

This PCR relied on a set of 60 Vbeta primers and 13 Jbeta primers. Libraries were prepared by immunoSEQ multiplex PCR; TCRdb keeps only in-frame clonotypes and omits some of them. The sample has around 130,000 clones, roughly 70% seen once. This clone has a single count. Its antigen is undetermined. Sequenced input: PBMCs. This receptor was obtained from a woman aged 35 to 49 in good health and CMV-seropositive.

The chain's CDR3 is CASSVRGQETQYF. The CDR3 DNA reads TGTGCCAGCAGTGTGAGAGGGCAAGAGACCCAGTACTTC. The chain is built from TRBV6-1 and TRBJ2-5; the D gene is possibly TRBD2 (5 bases). In germline, CDR1 is MNHNS, CDR2 SASEGT. Trimming removed 4 bases from V and 2 bases from J, with 8 bases in between. The CDR3 sequence is 13 residues long.